Presented here are 25 T cell receptor beta chains from one specimen sequenced in a study of T-cell reconstitution after alpha-beta-depleted transplantation in children. TCRbeta library construction was performed incorporating unique molecular identifiers. TCRdb analysed the PCR reads with MiXCR anew, one entry per CDR3 protein. The sample holds 300,000 to 350,000 distinct CDR3 sequences; over 20% are singletons and the top ten take 9.5% to 13%. Sample: PBMCs, mostly from graft donor cells, taken 180 days after TCRalphabeta/CD19-depleted stem cell transplant. These receptors came from a male patient younger than 18 who had a stem cell transplant for acute lymphoblastic leukemia, so the T cells may come from the graft donor.

The J gene is TRBJ1-4, the V gene TRBV27, with unresolved D. CDR3 size: 18 residues. Germline V gene sequence: CDR1 MNHEY, CDR2 SMNVEV (reference sequence). V was trimmed by 2 bases and J by 3 bases, leaving 19 bases between them. The CDR3 sequence is CASSLRRGFTAANEKLFF. CDR3 sequence (DNA): TGTGCCAGCAGTTTACGCCGGGGTTTCACGGCGGCTAATGAAAAACTGTTTTTT.

This clonotype turned up a few times. CDR3 DNA: TGTGCCAGCAGCCGACAGGGGAGGCAAGAGACCCAGTACTTC. Protein product: CASSRQGRQETQYF. V and J are TRBV12-3 or TRBV12-4 and TRBJ2-5; 8 bases agree with TRBD1. The junction had 5 bases not matched to a gene; V was cut back by 6 bases and J by 2 bases. The CDR3 is 14 amino acids.

This clonotype was seen only a few times. The CDR3 DNA is TGTGCCAGCAGCAAATGTGACCTCACAGATACGCAGTATTTT. Translation gives CASSKCDLTDTQYF. V usage is TRBV21-1 and J usage is TRBJ2-3. TRBV21-1 is reported as a pseudogene. The CDR3 covers 14 residues.

This clonotype was recorded a few times. The chain couples TRBV9 to TRBJ2-7; D could derive from TRBD1 or TRBD2 (5 bases each). Between the trimmed V and J ends, which lost 0 bases and 3 bases, there was a span of 10 bases. This CDR3 spans 14 amino acids. Germline V gene data show CDR1 as SGDLS and CDR2 as YYNGEE. CDR3 coding DNA: TGTGCCAGCAGCGTAGGAGGGGCGGACTACGAGCAGTACTTC. Amino acid sequence: CASSVGGADYEQYF.

This clonotype turned up a few times. V usage is TRBV12-3 or TRBV12-4 and J usage is TRBJ2-4, with unresolved D. This CDR3 is 16 amino acids long. Deletions cut 6 bases from V and 0 bases from J, with 15 bases between. CDR3 in DNA: TGTGCCAGCAGCCCAGTGAATATCCTAGCCAAAAACATTCAGTACTTC. This translates into CASSPVNILAKNIQYF.

This clonotype was seen at least ten times. The rearrangement joins TRBV10-3 to TRBJ2-1; 8 positions match TRBD2. Germline CDR1 reads ENHRY; CDR2 reads SYGVKD. The ends lost 7 bases at V and 5 bases at J; junction bases unmatched: 7. The CDR3 spans 14 residues. In DNA, the CDR3 is TGTGCCATCAAGGCGGCGGGAGGTCACAATGAGCAGTTCTTC. As protein: CAIKAAGGHNEQFF.

In DNA, the CDR3 is TGTGCCAGCAGCCAAGCCCCTCAGATAGGGAAATACGAGCAGTACTTC. This codes for CASSQAPQIGKYEQYF. The chain joins TRBV3-1 to TRBJ2-7; D unresolved. There are 16 residues in the CDR3. V was pared by 1 base and J by 4 bases, with 17 bases between. Germline V CDR1 and CDR2: LGHDT, YNNKEL (reference sequence).

The chain combines TRBV19 with TRBJ2-7, with 10 bases aligning to TRBD2. The CDR3 length is 15 residues. The ends lost 6 bases at V and 3 bases at J; junction bases unmatched: 8. The V gene's germline CDR1 is LNHDA and CDR2 SQIVND (reference sequence). The CDR3 nucleotides are TGTGCCAGTAGAGCTCCGGGACTAGCGCGCTACGAGCAGTACTTC. Translated: CASRAPGLARYEQYF.

CDR3 nucleotides: TGCGCCAGCAGCCCTCGGACGGGGGGCAGAGTCGAGAACACTGAAGCTTTCTTT. Its protein product is CASSPRTGGRVENTEAFF. The genes are TRBV4-1 and TRBJ1-1, with D possibly being TRBD1 (6 bases). The length of the CDR3 is 18 residues. V lost 4 bases to trimming and J lost 1 base, with 22 bases between them. Per germline, CDR1 MGHRA and CDR2 YSYEKL.

The genes are TRBV11-2 and TRBJ2-7; TRBD2 agrees at 9 bases. CDR3 length equals 16 residues. The V gene end was trimmed by 5 bases and the J gene end by 3 bases; junction bases not matched to a gene: 11. Per germline, CDR1 SGHAT and CDR2 FQNNGV. CDR3 sequence (DNA): TGTGCCAGCAGCGATCTACTAGCGGGTACATACTACGAGCAGTACTTC. It translates to CASSDLLAGTYYEQYF. Variable domain in full (rest from reference TRBV11-2 and TRBJ2-7): EAGVAQSPRYKIIEKRQSVAFWCNPISGHATLYWYQQILGQGPKLLIQFQNNGVVDDSQLPKDRFSAERLKGVDSTLKIQPAKLEDSAVYLCASSDLLAGTYYEQYFGPGTRLTVT.

CDR3 in DNA: TGTGCCACACGGAGCAGTCAGGACAGTCGTCTGGAGCAGTACTTC. Its translation: CATRSSQDSRLEQYF. The chain uses TRBV10-3 and TRBJ2-7; TRBD1 is a possible D gene (6 bases). V was shortened by 10 bases and J by 7 bases, with 26 bases between the two germline ends. The CDR3 contains 15 residues. The germline gives CDR1 ENHRY, CDR2 SYGVKD.

The rearrangement joins TRBV12-3 or TRBV12-4 to TRBJ2-5, with D tentatively TRBD1 (5 bases). The ends were cut back, 4 bases at V and 4 bases at J, with 13 bases in the middle. The CDR3 contains 14 residues. CDR3 bases: TGTGCCAGCAGTTCGGACAATATCGTAGAGACCCAGTACTTC. This codes for CASSSDNIVETQYF.

This clonotype showed up just a few times. The chain has TRBV27 and TRBJ2-3; TRBD2 agrees at 8 bases. Germline V CDR1 and CDR2: MNHEY, SMNVEV (reference sequence). V dropped 2 bases and J dropped 3; count of bases not matched to a gene: 7. This CDR3 comprises 16 residues. Here the CDR3 DNA reads TGTGCCAGCAGTTTACGAGCGGGAGATATAACAGATACGCAGTATTTT. Encoded protein: CASSLRAGDITDTQYF.

The chain carries TRBV11-2 and TRBJ2-3; the D gene is possibly TRBD2 (5 bases). This CDR3 comprises 15 residues. Germline CDR1 and CDR2: SGHAT and FQNNGV. Trimming left V 2 bases short and J 5 bases short, with 14 bases between. This CDR3 is CASSLREGRGDTQYF. As DNA, the CDR3 is TGTGCCAGCAGCTTACGAGAGGGCCGCGGAGATACGCAGTATTTT.

This clonotype came up a few times. J is TRBJ2-7 and V is TRBV4-1; D possibly matches TRBD1 or TRBD2 (5 bases each). Between the trimmed V and J ends, which lost 5 bases and 5 bases, there was a span of 16 bases. CDR3 length: 14 amino acids. The V gene's germline CDR1 is MGHRA and CDR2 YSYEKL. CDR3 coding DNA: TGCGCCAGCAGCTTCAAGGAAAGGGACCACGAGCAGTACTTC. Its translation: CASSFKERDHEQYF.

V is TRBV3-1 and J is TRBJ2-5; TRBD2 matches 7 bases. Trimming cost V 1 base and J 7 bases; bases outside gene matches: 9. The germline gives CDR1 LGHDT, CDR2 YNNKEL (reference sequence). This CDR3 is built from 15 residues. CDR3 in DNA: TGTGCCAGCAGCCAAGGCGGAGGCGGGAGTTGGACCCAGTACTTC. Its translation: CASSQGGGGSWTQYF.

This clonotype was seen a handful of times. The V call is TRBV9, the J call TRBJ2-5, with D possibly being TRBD1 or TRBD2 (6 bases each). Trimming took off 3 bases at V and 2 bases at J, with 20 bases between the two ends. From germline, CDR1 is SGDLS and CDR2 YYNGEE. The CDR3 is 17 amino acids. CDR3 region: CASSAHLGGSGQETQYF. The CDR3 DNA reads TGTGCCAGCAGCGCCCACCTAGGGGGGAGTGGACAAGAGACCCAGTACTTC.

J is TRBJ2-1 and V is TRBV28, with 8 bases lining up with TRBD1. Germline V gene sequence: CDR1 MDHEN, CDR2 SYDVKM. Losses at the gene ends were 3 bases for V and 4 bases for J; bases not matched to a gene: 5. This CDR3 has 15 amino acids. Here the CDR3 DNA reads TGTGCCAGCAGTTTGGGGGACAGGCTATACAATGAGCAGTTCTTC. Amino acid sequence: CASSLGDRLYNEQFF.

The chain carries TRBV9 and TRBJ2-7; 7 bases line up with TRBD1. Unmatched junction bases numbered 7, after V lost 0 bases and J lost 4 bases. This CDR3 contains 15 residues. CDR1 SGDLS and CDR2 YYNGEE come from the germline V gene. CDR3 residues: CASSVAPDRVYEQYF. The CDR3, as DNA: TGTGCCAGCAGCGTAGCCCCCGACAGGGTTTACGAGCAGTACTTC. The whole variable domain, remainder taken from reference TRBV9 and TRBJ2-7, is DSGVTQTPKHLITATGQRVTLRCSPRSGDLSVYWYQQSLDQGLQFLIQYYNGEERAKGNILERFSAQQFPDLHSELNLSSLELGDSALYFCASSVAPDRVYEQYFGPGTRLTVT.

This clonotype has a handful of counts. This chain uses TRBV4-1 with TRBJ2-2; possible D gene TRBD1, 6 bases. Germline values: CDR1 MGHRA, CDR2 YSYEKL. The CDR3 consists of 16 residues. The V end was cut by 4 bases, the J end by 0 bases, with 12 bases between. In DNA form, the CDR3 reads TGCGCCAGCAGCCTGCAGGGGCAGGCGAACACCGGGGAGCTGTTTTTT. Amino acid sequence: CASSLQGQANTGELFF.

The gene calls are TRBV6-2 or TRBV6-3 and TRBJ2-3; 9 positions agree with TRBD2. The CDR3 has 18 amino acids. After removal of 5 bases from V and 6 bases from J, the junction contained 18 bases not matched to a gene. Germline V lookup: CDR1 MNHEY, CDR2 SVGEGT. DNA of the CDR3: TGTGCCAGCAGTCATAGGGGACTAGCAGAAACCTACGGGGATACGCAGTATTTT. It encodes CASSHRGLAETYGDTQYF.

The V call is TRBV6-5, the J call TRBJ2-1; 11 bases are shared with TRBD2. Germline V gene sequence: CDR1 MNHEY, CDR2 SVGAGI. The CDR3 is 18 residues long. Unmatched junction bases numbered 7, after V lost 2 bases and J lost 1 base. In DNA form, the CDR3 reads TGTGCCAGCAGTTACGATCTGCTAGCGGGAGGTTCCTACAATGAGCAGTTCTTC. Its protein is CASSYDLLAGGSYNEQFF.

This clonotype was observed a handful of times. The chain couples TRBV5-1 to TRBJ2-1, with D perhaps TRBD2 (5 bases). This CDR3 spans 15 amino acids. With 3 bases removed from V and 0 bases from J, the gap between germline ends came to 10 bases. From germline, CDR1 is SGHRS and CDR2 YFSETQ. The CDR3: CASSSWTGSYNEQFF. The CDR3 coding sequence is TGCGCCAGCAGCTCTTGGACTGGCTCCTACAATGAGCAGTTCTTC.

Many counts were recorded for this clonotype. The chain employs TRBV7-2 and TRBJ2-3; TRBD2 agrees at 8 bases. The V segment lost 5 bases and the J segment 4 bases; nucleotides outside the gene matches: 2. The CDR3 contains 13 residues. The germline V gene has CDR1 SGHTA and CDR2 FQGNSA. The DNA for the CDR3 is TGTGCCAGCAGCCTTAGCGGGGCAGATACGCAGTATTTT. As protein: CASSLSGADTQYF.

The chain recombines TRBV6-1 with TRBJ2-1; TRBD2 agrees at 7 bases. The CDR3 is 17 residues long. Germline values: CDR1 MNHNS, CDR2 SASEGT. J gave up 1 base and V 6 bases, and 12 bases lay outside the gene matches. CDR3 residues: CASSSAYREVSYNEQFF. In DNA form, the CDR3 reads TGTGCCAGCAGCTCAGCTTACCGGGAGGTATCCTACAATGAGCAGTTCTTC.